These 17 T cell receptor beta chains originate from one sample sequenced in a study of blood T cell repertoires in COVID-19. The table came from immunoSEQ multiplex PCR; TCRdb's copy has only in-frame clones and leaves some out. The sample yields just over 250,000 clones, approximately 89% seen once. Material for sequencing was peripheral blood. The receptors stem from a woman in her seventies with COVID-19, enrolled during active disease.

The chain recombines TRBV7-8 with TRBJ1-1; D might be TRBD1 (5 bases). The V and J ends lost 4 bases and 8 bases respectively, with 14 bases between them. The CDR3 is 13 residues long. The germline gives CDR1 SGHVS, CDR2 FQNEAQ. The CDR3 loop reads CASSYSLGVEAFF. The DNA for the CDR3 is TGTGCCAGCAGCTACAGCCTAGGGGTGGAAGCTTTCTTT.

CDR3: CASSPGYGYHPNNEQFF. The CDR3 coding sequence is TGCGCCAGCAGCCCCGGGTACGGATACCACCCAAACAATGAGCAGTTCTTC. The V and J genes are TRBV5-1 and TRBJ2-1; no clear D gene. CDR1 and CDR2 from the germline V gene are SGHRS and YFSETQ. The CDR3 is made up of 17 amino acids. Deletions cut 4 bases from V and 5 bases from J, with 22 bases between.

The chain joins TRBV28 to TRBJ1-1; D gene unclear. The V end lost 3 bases, the J end lost 7 bases, and 18 bases lay between the germline ends. There are 15 residues in the CDR3. Germline V CDR1 and CDR2: MDHEN, SYDVKM. CDR3 bases: TGTGCCAGCAGTTTTGAACTCCAACAGAAAAATGAAGCTTTCTTT. Protein sequence: CASSFELQQKNEAFF.

The chain combines TRBV6-4 with TRBJ1-6, with D perhaps matching TRBD1 (6 bases). V lost 0 bases and J lost 11, with 14 bases in between. This CDR3 has 15 amino acids. CDR1 is MRHNA and CDR2 is SNTAGT in the germline V gene. The CDR3 sequence: CASSDSPQGLAPLHF. The CDR3, as DNA: TGTGCCAGCAGTGACTCCCCACAGGGATTGGCACCCCTCCACTTT.

The V call is TRBV7-8, the J call TRBJ1-1, with D perhaps TRBD1 (6 bases). Looked up from germline, CDR1 is SGHVS and CDR2 is FQNEAQ. The CDR3 consists of 13 residues. V gave up 1 base and J gave up 11 bases, with 14 bases separating them. CDR3: CASSLVSGVRAFF. CDR3 nucleotides: TGTGCCAGCAGCTTAGTTTCAGGGGTTCGGGCTTTCTTT.

The J gene is TRBJ2-7, the V gene TRBV3-1 (or the pseudogene TRBV3-2), with D perhaps matching TRBD2 (6 bases). Trimming cost V 2 bases and J 2 bases, with 10 bases left between them. Germline V gives CDR1 LGHDT, CDR2 YNNKEL (reference sequence). This CDR3 contains 14 residues. The CDR3 nucleotides read TGTGCCAGCAGCCAACATAGCGGTCCCTACGAGCAGTACTTC. Amino acid sequence: CASSQHSGPYEQYF.

V and J are TRBV6-6 and TRBJ2-1, with TRBD2 matching over 7 bases. The V segment lost 1 base and the J segment 10 bases; nucleotides outside the gene matches: 10. This CDR3 spans 15 amino acids. CDR1 is MNHNY and CDR2 is SVGAGI in the germline V gene (reference sequence). The DNA of the CDR3 is TGTGCCAGCAGTTACTACGGGACTAACCGACAGGAGCAGTTCTTC. It yields the protein CASSYYGTNRQEQFF.

The rearrangement links TRBV28 to TRBJ1-6; 10 nucleotides match TRBD1. This CDR3 comprises 14 residues. The trim removed 7 bases at V and 7 bases at J, leaving 4 bases unmatched. Germline V lookup: CDR1 MDHEN, CDR2 SYDVKM. CDR3 loop: CASTPGQGNSPLHF. CDR3 nucleotide sequence: TGTGCCAGCACCCCGGGACAGGGGAATTCACCCCTCCACTTT.

J is TRBJ2-3 and V is TRBV19, with 8 bases that match TRBD2. V gave up 7 bases and J gave up 3 bases; unmatched junction bases: 6. Germline CDR1 is LNHDA and CDR2 is SQIVND (reference sequence). This CDR3 contains 14 residues. The CDR3 loop reads CASTSGTRTDTQYF. DNA of the CDR3: TGTGCCAGTACCTCCGGGACTAGGACAGATACGCAGTATTTT.

V is TRBV7-9 and J is TRBJ1-1; 7 bases align to TRBD1. The CDR3 is 13 amino acids. V gave up 7 bases and J gave up 3 bases; unmatched junction bases: 5. CDR1 and CDR2 from the germline V gene are SEHNR and FQNEAQ (reference sequence). The CDR3 here is CASKQGIDTEAFF. DNA for the CDR3: TGTGCCAGCAAACAGGGGATCGACACTGAAGCTTTCTTT.

V and J are TRBV20-1 and TRBJ2-2; no firm D call. The germline V gene encodes CDR1 DFQATT and CDR2 SNEGSKA (reference sequence). Trimming took 5 bases from V and 6 from J, leaving 7 bases between them. The CDR3 sequence is 11 residues long. CDR3 nucleotide sequence: TGCAGTGCTCAATCGGCCGGGGAGCTGTTTTTT. This sequence encodes CSAQSAGELFF.

The chain uses TRBV4-1 and TRBJ2-2; the D gene is possibly TRBD1 (5 bases). V was cut by 1 base and J by 0 bases, with 6 bases left in between. Germline-derived CDR1 and CDR2 are MGHRA and YSYEKL. The CDR3 has 15 amino acids. CDR3 sequence: CASSQGRANTGELFF. The CDR3 DNA reads TGCGCCAGCAGCCAAGGCAGGGCGAACACCGGGGAGCTGTTTTTT.

This clone was counted a few times. V gene TRBV5-1 combines with J gene TRBJ1-2; perhaps TRBD1 as D (6 bases). V shed 3 bases and J shed 7 bases, with 19 bases lying between them. Germline loops: CDR1 SGHRS, CDR2 YFSETQ. The CDR3 has 15 amino acids. The DNA for the CDR3 is TGCGCCAGCAGCTGGGAGGGTCAGGGGATCTCTGGCTACACCTTC. Protein sequence: CASSWEGQGISGYTF.

This clone was counted between two and nine times. The rearrangement joins TRBV10-2 to TRBJ2-5; 8 bases align to TRBD2. V lost 10 bases, J lost 3 bases, and 7 bases stayed unmatched. CDR3 length: 13 residues. Germline V gives CDR1 WSHSY, CDR2 SAAADI. For the CDR3, the DNA is TGCGCCACTTTACTTAGCGGGAAAGAGACCCAGTACTTC. Translating it yields CATLLSGKETQYF.

The rearrangement links TRBV5-6 to TRBJ2-7; D is unresolved. V was pared by 2 bases and J by 6 bases, with 9 bases between. CDR1 and CDR2 (germline): SGHDT, YYEEEE. This CDR3 contains 12 residues. The CDR3 loop reads CASSLEQVEQYF. In DNA form, the CDR3 reads TGTGCCAGCAGCTTAGAGCAGGTCGAGCAGTACTTC.

The chain couples TRBV13 to TRBJ1-1; 8 bases fit TRBD1. Germline values: CDR1 PRHDT, CDR2 FYEKMQ (reference sequence). This CDR3 is 15 amino acids long. The V segment lost 1 base and the J segment 4 bases; nucleotides outside the gene matches: 5. CDR3: CASSLVTGVSTEAFF. The CDR3 nucleotides are TGTGCCAGCAGCTTAGTGACAGGGGTCAGCACTGAAGCTTTCTTT.

The chain joins TRBV25-1 to TRBJ1-4, with D possibly TRBD1 on 6 matching bases. The CDR3 is made up of 15 amino acids. Trimming left V 4 bases short and J 8 bases short, with 17 bases between. Germline V CDR1 and CDR2: MGHDK, SYGVNS. The CDR3 protein is CASSGDQGFGEKLFF. The CDR3, as DNA: TGTGCCAGCAGTGGCGATCAGGGGTTTGGGGAAAAACTGTTTTTT. Variable domain in full (rest from reference TRBV25-1 and TRBJ1-4): EADIYQTPRYLVIGTGKKITLECSQTMGHDKMYWYQQDPGMELHLIHYSYGVNSTEKGDLSSESTVSRIRTEHFPLTLESARPSHTSQYLCASSGDQGFGEKLFFGSGTQLSVL.